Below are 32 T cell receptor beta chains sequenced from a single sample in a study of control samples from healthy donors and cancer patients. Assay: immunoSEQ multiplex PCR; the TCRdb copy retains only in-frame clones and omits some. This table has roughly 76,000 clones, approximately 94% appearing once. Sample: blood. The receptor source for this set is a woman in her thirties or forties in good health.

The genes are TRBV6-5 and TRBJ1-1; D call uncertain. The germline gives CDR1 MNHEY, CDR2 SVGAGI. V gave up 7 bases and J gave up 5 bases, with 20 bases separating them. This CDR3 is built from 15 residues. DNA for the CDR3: TGTGCCAGCATTCACACCCTCCCGGTGGAGACTGAAGCTTTCTTT. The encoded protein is CASIHTLPVETEAFF.

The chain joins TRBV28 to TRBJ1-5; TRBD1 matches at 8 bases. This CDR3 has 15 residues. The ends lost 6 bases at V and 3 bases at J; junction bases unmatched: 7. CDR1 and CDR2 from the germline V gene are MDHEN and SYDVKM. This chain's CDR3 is CASRDQGATNQPQHF. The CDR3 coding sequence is TGTGCCAGCAGGGATCAGGGGGCAACCAATCAGCCCCAGCATTTT.

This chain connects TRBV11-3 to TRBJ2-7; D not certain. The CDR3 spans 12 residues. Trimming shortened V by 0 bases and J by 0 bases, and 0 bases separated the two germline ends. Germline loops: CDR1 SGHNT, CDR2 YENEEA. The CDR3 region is CASSLDSYEQYF. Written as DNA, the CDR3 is TGTGCCAGCAGCTTAGACTCCTACGAGCAGTACTTC.

The chain's CDR3 is CASSRGLNTGELFF. In nucleotides, the CDR3 is TGCGCCAGCAGCCGAGGCCTAAACACCGGGGAGCTGTTTTTT. The J gene is TRBJ2-2, the V gene TRBV4-1; the D is unclear. The CDR3 has 14 amino acids. Trimming pared 4 bases from V and 2 bases from J, leaving 8 bases between. Germline CDR1 reads MGHRA; CDR2 reads YSYEKL.

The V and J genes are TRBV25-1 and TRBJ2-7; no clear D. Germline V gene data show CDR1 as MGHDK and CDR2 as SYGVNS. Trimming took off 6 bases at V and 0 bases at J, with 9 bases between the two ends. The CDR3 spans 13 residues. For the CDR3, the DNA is TGTGCCAGCAGACCCGGAGCCTCCTACGAGCAGTACTTC. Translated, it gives CASRPGASYEQYF.

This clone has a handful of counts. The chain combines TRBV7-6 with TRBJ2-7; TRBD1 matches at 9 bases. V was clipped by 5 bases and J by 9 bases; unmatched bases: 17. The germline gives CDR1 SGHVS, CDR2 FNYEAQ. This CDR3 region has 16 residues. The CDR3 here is CASSPSPGTGPLGQYF. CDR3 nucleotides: TGTGCCAGCAGCCCGAGTCCCGGGACAGGGCCGCTAGGGCAGTACTTC.

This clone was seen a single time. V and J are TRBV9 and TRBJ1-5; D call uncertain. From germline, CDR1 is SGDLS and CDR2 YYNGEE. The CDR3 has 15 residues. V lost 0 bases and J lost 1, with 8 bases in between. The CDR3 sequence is CASSVGYRSNQPQHF. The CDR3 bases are TGTGCCAGCAGCGTAGGCTATAGAAGCAATCAGCCCCAGCATTTT.

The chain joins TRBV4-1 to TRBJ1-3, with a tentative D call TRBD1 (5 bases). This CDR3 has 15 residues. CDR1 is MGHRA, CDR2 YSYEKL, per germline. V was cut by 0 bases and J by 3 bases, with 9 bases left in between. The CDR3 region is CASSQDGQGGNTIYF. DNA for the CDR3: TGCGCCAGCAGCCAAGATGGGCAGGGTGGAAACACCATATATTTT.

The CDR3 region has the DNA TGTGCCAGCAGTTCACCCGGGACAGGGGCCTACAATGAGCAGTTCTTC. Translation gives CASSSPGTGAYNEQFF. The chain has TRBV28 and TRBJ2-1; 10 bases fit TRBD1. This CDR3 is 16 amino acids long. Germline trimming cut 4 bases from V and 2 bases from J; bases unmatched to any gene: 5. Germline assignment: CDR1 MDHEN and CDR2 SYDVKM.

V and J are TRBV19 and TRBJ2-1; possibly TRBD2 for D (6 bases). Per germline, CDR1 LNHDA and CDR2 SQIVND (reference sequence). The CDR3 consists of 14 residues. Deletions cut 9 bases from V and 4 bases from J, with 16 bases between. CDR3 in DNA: TGTGCCAGCAACCGGGACTTCGGATACAATGAGCAGTTCTTC. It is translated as CASNRDFGYNEQFF. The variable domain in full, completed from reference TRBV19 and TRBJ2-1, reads DGGITQSPKYLFRKEGQNVTLSCEQNLNHDAMYWYRQDPGQGLRLIYYSQIVNDFQKGDIAEGYSVSREKKESFPLTVTSAQKNPTAFYLCASNRDFGYNEQFFGPGTRLTVL.

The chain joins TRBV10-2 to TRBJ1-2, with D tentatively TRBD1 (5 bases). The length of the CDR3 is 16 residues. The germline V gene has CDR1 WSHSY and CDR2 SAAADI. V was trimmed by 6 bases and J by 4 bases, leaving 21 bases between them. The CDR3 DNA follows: TGCGCCAGCAGCGGCGGTATAGGGCAGGGCCCCTATGGCTACACCTTC. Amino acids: CASSGGIGQGPYGYTF.

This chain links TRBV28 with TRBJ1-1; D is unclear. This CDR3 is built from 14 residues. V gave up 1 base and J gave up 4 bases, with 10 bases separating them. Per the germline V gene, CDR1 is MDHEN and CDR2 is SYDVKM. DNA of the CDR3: TGTGCCAGCAGTTTATCGGGGTGGTCCACTGAAGCTTTCTTT. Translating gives CASSLSGWSTEAFF.

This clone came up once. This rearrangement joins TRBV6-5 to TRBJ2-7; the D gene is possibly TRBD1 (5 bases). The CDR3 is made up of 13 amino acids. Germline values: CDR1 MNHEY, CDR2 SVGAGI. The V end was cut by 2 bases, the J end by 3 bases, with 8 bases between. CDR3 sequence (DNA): TGTGCCAGCAGTTACAGACAGTTCTACGAGCAGTACTTC. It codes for CASSYRQFYEQYF.

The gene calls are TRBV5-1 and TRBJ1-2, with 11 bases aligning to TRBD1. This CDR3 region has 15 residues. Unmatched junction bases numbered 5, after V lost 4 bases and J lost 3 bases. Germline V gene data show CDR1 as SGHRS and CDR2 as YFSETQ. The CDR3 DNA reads TGCGCCAGCAGCCCGCTGGGACAGGGGGACTATGGCTACACCTTC. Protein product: CASSPLGQGDYGYTF.

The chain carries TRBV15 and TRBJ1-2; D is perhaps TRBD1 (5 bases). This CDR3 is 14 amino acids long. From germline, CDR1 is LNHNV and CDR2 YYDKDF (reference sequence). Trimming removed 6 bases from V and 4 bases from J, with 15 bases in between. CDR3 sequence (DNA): TGTGCCACCAGTACAACGTCGGGGGGCTATGGCTACACCTTC. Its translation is CATSTTSGGYGYTF.

The CDR3 here is CASSLGTSGNNEQFF. The CDR3 DNA is TGCGCCAGCAGCCTCGGGACTAGCGGGAACAATGAGCAGTTCTTC. This chain connects TRBV4-1 to TRBJ2-1; 13 bases fit TRBD2. Germline CDR1 reads MGHRA; CDR2 reads YSYEKL. Germline trimming cut 4 bases from V and 5 bases from J; bases unmatched to any gene: 2. CDR3 length: 15 residues.

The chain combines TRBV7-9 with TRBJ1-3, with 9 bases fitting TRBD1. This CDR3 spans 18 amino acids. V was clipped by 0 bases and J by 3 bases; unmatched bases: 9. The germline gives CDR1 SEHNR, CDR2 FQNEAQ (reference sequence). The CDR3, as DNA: TGTGCCAGCAGCTTAGCTGGCCTACAGGGGGCAAGTGGAAACACCATATATTTT. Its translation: CASSLAGLQGASGNTIYF.

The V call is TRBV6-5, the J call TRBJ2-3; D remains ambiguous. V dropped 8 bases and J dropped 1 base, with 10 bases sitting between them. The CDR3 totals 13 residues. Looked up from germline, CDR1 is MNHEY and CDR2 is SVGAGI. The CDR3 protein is CASAQGGTDTQYF. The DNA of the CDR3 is TGTGCCAGCGCCCAAGGCGGCACAGATACGCAGTATTTT.

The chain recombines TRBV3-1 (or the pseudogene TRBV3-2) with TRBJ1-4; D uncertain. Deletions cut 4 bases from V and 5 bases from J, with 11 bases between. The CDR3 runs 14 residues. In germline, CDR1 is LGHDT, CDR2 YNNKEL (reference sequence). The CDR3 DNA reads TGTGCCAGCAGCCTTGGCATAGGGAATGAAAAACTGTTTTTT. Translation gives CASSLGIGNEKLFF.

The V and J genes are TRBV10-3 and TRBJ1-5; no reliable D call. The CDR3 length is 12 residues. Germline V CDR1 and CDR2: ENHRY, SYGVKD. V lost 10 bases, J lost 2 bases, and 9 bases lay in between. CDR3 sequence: CATRLGNQPQHF. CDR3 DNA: TGTGCCACTCGCCTCGGCAATCAGCCCCAGCATTTT.

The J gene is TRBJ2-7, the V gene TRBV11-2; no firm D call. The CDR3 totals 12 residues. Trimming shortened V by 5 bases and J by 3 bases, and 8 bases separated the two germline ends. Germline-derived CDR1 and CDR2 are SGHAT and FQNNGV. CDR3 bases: TGTGCCAGCAGCCCCGATGTCTACGAGCAGTACTTC. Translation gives CASSPDVYEQYF.

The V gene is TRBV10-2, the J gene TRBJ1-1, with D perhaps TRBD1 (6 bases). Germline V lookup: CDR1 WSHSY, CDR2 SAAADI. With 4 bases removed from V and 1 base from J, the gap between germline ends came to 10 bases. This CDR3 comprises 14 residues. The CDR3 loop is CASSGGQRNTEAFF. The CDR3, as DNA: TGCGCCAGCAGTGGGGGACAACGGAACACTGAAGCTTTCTTT.

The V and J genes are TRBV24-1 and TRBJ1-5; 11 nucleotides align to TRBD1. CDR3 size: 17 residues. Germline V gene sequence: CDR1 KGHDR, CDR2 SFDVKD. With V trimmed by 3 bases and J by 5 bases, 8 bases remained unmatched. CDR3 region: CATSDQRTGGLDQPQHF. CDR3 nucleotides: TGTGCCACCAGTGATCAAAGGACAGGGGGCCTCGATCAGCCCCAGCATTTT.

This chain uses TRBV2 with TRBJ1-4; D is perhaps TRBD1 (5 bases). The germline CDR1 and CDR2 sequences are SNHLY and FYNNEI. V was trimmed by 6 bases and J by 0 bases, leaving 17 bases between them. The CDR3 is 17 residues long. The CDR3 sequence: CASRRGAGHATNEKLFF. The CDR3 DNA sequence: TGTGCCAGCAGAAGGGGCGCCGGGCATGCAACTAATGAAAAACTGTTTTTT.

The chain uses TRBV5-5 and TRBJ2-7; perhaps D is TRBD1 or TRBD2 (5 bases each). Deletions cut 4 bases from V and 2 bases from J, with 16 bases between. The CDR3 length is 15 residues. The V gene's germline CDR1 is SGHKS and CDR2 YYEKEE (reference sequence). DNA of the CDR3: TGTGCCAGCAGCATAGGGACGGATTATACCTACGAGCAGTACTTC. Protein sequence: CASSIGTDYTYEQYF.

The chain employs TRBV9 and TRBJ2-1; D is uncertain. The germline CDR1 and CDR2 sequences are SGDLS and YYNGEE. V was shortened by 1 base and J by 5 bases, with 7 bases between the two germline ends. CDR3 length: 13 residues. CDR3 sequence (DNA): TGTGCCAGCAGCGTACTAGGACACAATGAGCAGTTCTTC. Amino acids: CASSVLGHNEQFF.

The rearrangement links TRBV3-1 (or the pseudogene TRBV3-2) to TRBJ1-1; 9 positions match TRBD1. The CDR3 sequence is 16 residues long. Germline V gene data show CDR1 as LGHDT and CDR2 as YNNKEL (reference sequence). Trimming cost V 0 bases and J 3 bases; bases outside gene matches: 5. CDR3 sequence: CASSQDRTGADTEAFF. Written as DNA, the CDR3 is TGTGCCAGCAGCCAAGACCGGACAGGGGCGGACACTGAAGCTTTCTTT.

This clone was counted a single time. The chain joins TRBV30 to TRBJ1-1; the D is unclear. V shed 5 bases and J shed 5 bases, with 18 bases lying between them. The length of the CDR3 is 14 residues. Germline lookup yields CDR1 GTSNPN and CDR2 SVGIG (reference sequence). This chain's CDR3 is CAWDLEGQRTEAFF. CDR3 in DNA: TGTGCCTGGGACCTCGAGGGTCAGAGGACTGAAGCTTTCTTT. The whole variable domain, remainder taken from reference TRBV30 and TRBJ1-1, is SQTIHQWPATLVQPVGSPLSLECTVEGTSNPNLYWYRQAAGRGLQLLFYSVGIGQISSEVPQNLSASRPQDRQFILSSKKLLLSDSGFYLCAWDLEGQRTEAFFGQGTRLTVV.

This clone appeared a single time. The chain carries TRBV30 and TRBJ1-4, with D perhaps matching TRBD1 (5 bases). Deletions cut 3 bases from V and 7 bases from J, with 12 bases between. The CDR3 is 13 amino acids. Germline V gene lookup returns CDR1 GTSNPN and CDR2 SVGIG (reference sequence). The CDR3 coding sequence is TGTGCCTGGAGATCCTCGGGGGTTGAAAAACTGTTTTTT. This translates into CAWRSSGVEKLFF.

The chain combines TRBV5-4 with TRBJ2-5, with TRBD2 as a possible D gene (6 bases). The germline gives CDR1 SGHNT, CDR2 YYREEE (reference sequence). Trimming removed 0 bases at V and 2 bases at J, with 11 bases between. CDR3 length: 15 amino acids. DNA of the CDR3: TGTGCCAGCAGCTTGGCACTAGCTCTACAAGAGACCCAGTACTTC. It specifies CASSLALALQETQYF.

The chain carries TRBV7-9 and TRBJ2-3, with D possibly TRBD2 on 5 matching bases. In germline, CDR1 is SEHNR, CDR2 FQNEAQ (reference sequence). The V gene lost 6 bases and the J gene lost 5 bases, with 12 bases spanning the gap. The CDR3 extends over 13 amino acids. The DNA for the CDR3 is TGTGCCAGCAGGATTACCCGGGGAGATACGCAGTATTTT. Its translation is CASRITRGDTQYF.

The CDR3 loop reads CSASSQDEQFF. CDR3 nucleotides: TGCAGTGCTAGTTCCCAGGATGAGCAGTTCTTC. The V call is TRBV20-1, the J call TRBJ2-1; D gene unclear. V lost 3 bases and J 8 bases, leaving 8 bases between the germline ends. Germline V lookup: CDR1 DFQATT, CDR2 SNEGSKA (reference sequence). The CDR3 is 11 amino acids.